This T cell receptor (beta chain) was found in a study of sequential checkpoint blockade in melanoma. Across the study: Patients were randomized 1:1 to nivolumab-then-ipilimumab or ipilimumab-then-nivolumab first-line. Each arm's sequence ended with maintenance nivolumab.

Using immunoSEQ multiplex PCR, the repertoire was profiled, and TCRdb retains in-frame clones only, with some absent. The table has approximately 13,000 clones, approximately 79% seen once. As to treatment: randomized to nivolumab then ipilimumab (arm A) or the reverse (arm B). No patient had prior DNA-damaging chemotherapy. Sorted cells were live CD3+CD8+, lacking CD19 and CD56, from PBMCs. This CDR3 is built from 13 residues. With 3 bases removed from V and 6 bases from J, the gap between germline ends came to 11 bases. The germline gives CDR1 SEHNR, CDR2 FQNEAQ (reference sequence). The J gene is TRBJ1-1, the V gene TRBV7-9; the D gene is possibly TRBD1 (5 bases). The receptor was derived from a human patient with melanoma. Some clones in this sample may be carry-over from other donors' samples. The sample here was CD8+ T cells sorted from blood (inferred from file names), taken from a patient given nivolumab and ipilimumab in sequence. The CDR3 sequence: CASSFSGTSEAFF. CDR3 DNA sequence: TGTGCCAGCAGCTTTTCCGGGACTTCTGAAGCTTTCTTT.